Listed below are T cell receptor beta chains from one sample, sequenced in a study of blood T cell repertoires in COVID-19. This table comes from immunoSEQ multiplex PCR, and its TCRdb copy is limited to in-frame clones, with some not included. This sample yields hundreds of thousands of clones, of which about nine tenths are seen a single time; under 9.5% belongs to the top ten. The specimen sequenced was PBMCs or T cells enriched from blood (not recorded which). These receptors were taken from a woman in her fifties or sixties who had recovered from COVID-19. CDR3s include the opening cysteine and the closing phenylalanine or tryptophan. The D gene is left open where the match is weak. Rows may omit the clone size; those that give it use once, few, many or a size class.

abundance	v_gene	j_gene	len	d_gene	CDR3nt	CDR3aa
-	TRBV19	TRBJ1-2	12	TRBD1	TGTGCCAGTTCTAGACAGGGCGTTGGCTACACCTTC	CASSRQGVGYTF
-	TRBV11-2	TRBJ1-2	13	TRBD1	TGTGCCAGCAGCGCAGGGGGCGGGGGTGGCTACACCTTC	CASSAGGGGGYTF
-	TRBV10-3	TRBJ1-2	14	TRBD1	TGTGCCAACAACCCGGGACAGGGGAACTATGGCTACACCTTC	CANNPGQGNYGYTF
-	TRBV5-4	TRBJ2-2	16	TRBD2	TGTGCCAGCAAAAGCGGGGGGGCCGTTAACACCGGGGAGCTGTTTTTT	CASKSGGAVNTGELFF
-	TRBV11-2	TRBJ2-2	15	TRBD2	TGTGCCAGCAGCCCCCAAGCGGGGTGGGCCGGGGAGCTGTTTTTT	CASSPQAGWAGELFF
-	TRBV12-3/TRBV12-4	TRBJ1-2	13	-	TGTGCCAGCAGCCCGGGGGGGGCGAATGGCTACACCTTC	CASSPGGANGYTF
-	TRBV5-8	TRBJ2-4	17	-	TGTGCCAGCAGCTTCCTTACAGGGCGGAGAGCCAAAAACATTCAGTACTTC	CASSFLTGRRAKNIQYF
-	TRBV30	TRBJ2-5	14	-	TGTGCCTGGAGTCGGTCTACTACTATCGAGACCCAGTACTTC	CAWSRSTTIETQYF
once	TRBV25-1	TRBJ2-7	13	TRBD2	TGTGCCACCTCCTTAGCGGGGGGCTACGAGCAGTACTTC	CATSLAGGYEQYF
-	TRBV19	TRBJ1-2	16	TRBD1	TGTGCCACCCATCCCGCGACAGGGGGCGGTGGCTATGGCTACACCTTC	CATHPATGGGGYGYTF
-	TRBV19	TRBJ1-4	16	-	TGTGCCAGTAGTTCCCCGAGGGGGAAAACTAATGAAAAACTGTTTTTT	CASSSPRGKTNEKLFF
-	TRBV13	TRBJ1-1	15	TRBD1	TGTGCCAGCATCCTGACAGGGCGGTTGGACACTGAAGCTTTCTTT	CASILTGRLDTEAFF
-	TRBV6-1	TRBJ1-5	16	TRBD1	TGTGCCAGCAGTGCTAGACCGGGACAGGTACCTCAGCCCCAGCATTTT	CASSARPGQVPQPQHF
-	TRBV29-1	TRBJ1-2	13	-	TGCAGCGTTGAAGATCGGGGTTACTATGGCTACACCTTC	CSVEDRGYYGYTF
-	TRBV2	TRBJ2-7	12	-	TGTGCCAGCAGCCTCCAGGGATACGAGCAGTACTTC	CASSLQGYEQYF
once	TRBV7-2	TRBJ1-5	15	TRBD1	TGTGCCAGCAGCTTAAGCGGACAGGGCGGTCAGCCCCAGCATTTT	CASSLSGQGGQPQHF
-	TRBV9	TRBJ2-5	13	TRBD1	TGTGCCAGCAGCGGGGGACAGGGACAGACCCAGTACTTC	CASSGGQGQTQYF
-	TRBV7-8	TRBJ1-1	16	-	TGTGCCAGCAGCTTCCGGGAGGGTGGAGGGAACACTGAAGCTTTCTTT	CASSFREGGGNTEAFF
-	TRBV23-1	TRBJ2-6	19	TRBD2	TGCGCCAGCAGACCCCGGGCAGCGGGGTGTAAGGCTGGGGCCAACGTCCTGACTTTC	CASRPRAAGCKAGANVLTF
-	TRBV6-5	TRBJ1-5	14	-	TGTGCCAGCAGTCCGCGCCCCACCAATCAGCCCCAGCATTTT	CASSPRPTNQPQHF
-	TRBV7-2	TRBJ1-1	16	-	TGTGCCAGCAGCTTAGCAGGGGGAGGGTTCGGCACTGAAGCTTTCTTT	CASSLAGGGFGTEAFF
once	TRBV19	TRBJ2-2	16	-	TGTGCCAGTAGTATAGGGCAGGGTAGGGTCACCGGGGAGCTGTTTTTT	CASSIGQGRVTGELFF
-	TRBV5-1	TRBJ2-1	12	-	TGCGCCAGCAGCTTCCCCGGCAATGAGCAGTTCTTC	CASSFPGNEQFF
-	TRBV29-1	TRBJ2-7	11	-	TGCAGCGTTGGGGAGCAATACGAGCAGTACTTC	CSVGEQYEQYF
-	TRBV9	TRBJ2-1	15	TRBD2	TGTGCCAGCAGCGTAGGGGGAGGGGTCCTCAATGAGCAGTTCTTC	CASSVGGGVLNEQFF
-	TRBV5-5	TRBJ2-3	15	-	TGTGCCAGCAGCTCCCAGGGGATCGGCACAGATACGCAGTATTTT	CASSSQGIGTDTQYF
-	TRBV19	TRBJ2-3	14	TRBD2	TGTGCCAGTAGTACTAGCGGGGATTTAGATACGCAGTATTTT	CASSTSGDLDTQYF
-	TRBV9	TRBJ2-1	17	TRBD2	TGTGCCAGCAGCGCGTGGACCCCGGCGGGGGCCTACAATGAGCAGTTCTTC	CASSAWTPAGAYNEQFF
-	TRBV5-1	TRBJ1-4	14	-	TGCGCCAGCAGCTTGGGGGGCGTAGGCGAAAAACTGTTTTTT	CASSLGGVGEKLFF
-	TRBV5-4	TRBJ1-1	15	-	TGTGCCAGCAGCTTGGGGGCAGGCGTTAACACTGAAGCTTTCTTT	CASSLGAGVNTEAFF
-	TRBV3-1/TRBV3-2	TRBJ2-2	12	-	TGTGCCAGCAGGGGTGGGACAGGGGAGCTGTTTTTT	CASRGGTGELFF
-	TRBV19	TRBJ1-5	17	TRBD1	TGTGCCAGCCGGACAGGGGGAAGTCGGATTAGCAATCAGCCCCAGCATTTT	CASRTGGSRISNQPQHF
-	TRBV7-9	TRBJ1-2	15	-	TGTGCCAGCAGCTTATCCAGAGCGGGATTCTATGGCTACACCTTC	CASSLSRAGFYGYTF
-	TRBV6-6	TRBJ1-2	13	TRBD1	TGTGCCAGCACCGGGACAGGGTTGGGTGGCTACACCTTC	CASTGTGLGGYTF
-	TRBV5-1	TRBJ1-2	15	-	TGCGCCAGCAGTCAAACAGGCGCCTATAACTATGGCTACACCTTC	CASSQTGAYNYGYTF
few	TRBV7-6	TRBJ2-7	15	TRBD2	TGTGCCAGCAGCCGGGGACTAGGGAGCTCCTACGAGCAGTACTTC	CASSRGLGSSYEQYF
-	TRBV5-1	TRBJ2-5	16	TRBD1	TGCGCCAGCAGCCCCGGACCTGACAGGGGCCGTGAGACCCAGTACTTC	CASSPGPDRGRETQYF
-	TRBV4-1	TRBJ1-6	17	-	TGCGCCAGCAGCCAAGACGCCGGGAGGTCCTATAATTCACCCCTCCACTTT	CASSQDAGRSYNSPLHF
-	TRBV24-1	TRBJ2-3	15	TRBD1	TGTGCCACCAGTGGTTGGACAGGAGCGAAAGATACGCAGTATTTT	CATSGWTGAKDTQYF
-	TRBV7-8	TRBJ1-4	16	-	TGTGCCAGCAGCCCAAATGTACCCCAGGGTAGTGAAAAACTGTTTTTT	CASSPNVPQGSEKLFF
-	TRBV9	TRBJ2-3	18	TRBD2	TGTGCCAGCAGCGTAGGTGTGACTAGCGGGGGGACCACAGATACGCAGTATTTT	CASSVGVTSGGTTDTQYF